Included here is one TCR beta chain sequence, with context. The V gene's germline CDR1 is SEHNR and CDR2 FQNEAQ (reference sequence). With 4 bases clipped from V and 4 bases from J, the junction kept 10 bases outside the gene matches. The CDR3 extends over 16 amino acids. Data came from immunoSEQ multiplex PCR; TCRdb stores just in-frame clones and leaves some out. The sample has roughly 200,000 clones; about 90% are singletons. This record comes from a study of blood T cell repertoires in COVID-19. Sequenced material: PBMCs or T cells enriched from blood (not recorded which). The clonotype was recovered from a man aged 25 to 40 who had recovered from COVID-19. The chain carries TRBV7-9 and TRBJ2-3; 8 bases fit TRBD2. The DNA of the CDR3 is TGTGCCAGCAGCTCGGCCGGGACTAGAGCTTCAGATACGCAGTATTTT. Protein: CASSSAGTRASDTQYF.